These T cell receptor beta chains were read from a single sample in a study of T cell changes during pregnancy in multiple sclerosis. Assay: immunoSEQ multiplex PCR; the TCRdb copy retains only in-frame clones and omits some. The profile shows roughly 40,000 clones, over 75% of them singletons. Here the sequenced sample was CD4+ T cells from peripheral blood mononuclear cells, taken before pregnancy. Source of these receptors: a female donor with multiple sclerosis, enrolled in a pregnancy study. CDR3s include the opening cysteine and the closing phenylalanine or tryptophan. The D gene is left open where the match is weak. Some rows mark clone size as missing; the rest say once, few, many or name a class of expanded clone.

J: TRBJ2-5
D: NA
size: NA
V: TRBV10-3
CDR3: CAISLKGGKTQYF
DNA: TGTGCCATCAGCTTAAAAGGGGGAAAGACCCAGTACTTC

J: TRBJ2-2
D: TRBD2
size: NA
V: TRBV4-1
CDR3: CASSQDGTSGRIGSGELFF
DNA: TGCGCCAGCAGCCAAGATGGGACTAGCGGGAGAATAGGGTCCGGGGAGCTGTTTTTT

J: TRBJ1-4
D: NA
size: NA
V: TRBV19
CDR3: CASSIRRTGEKLFF
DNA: TGTGCCAGTAGTATTAGAAGGACGGGAGAAAAACTGTTTTTT

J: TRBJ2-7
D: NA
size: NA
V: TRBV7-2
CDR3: CASSLRSEFTYEQYF
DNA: TGTGCCAGCAGCTTACGGAGCGAATTCACCTACGAGCAGTACTTC

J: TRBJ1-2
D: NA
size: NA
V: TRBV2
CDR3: CASSPTQGYYGYTF
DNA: TGTGCCAGCAGTCCCACCCAGGGATACTATGGCTACACCTTC

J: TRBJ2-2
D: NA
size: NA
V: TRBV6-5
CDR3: CASSPTWNTGELFF
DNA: TGTGCCAGCAGTCCTACGTGGAACACCGGGGAGCTGTTTTTT

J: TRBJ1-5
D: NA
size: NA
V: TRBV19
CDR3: CASSIKSQPQHF
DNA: TGTGCCAGTAGTATCAAGAGTCAGCCCCAGCATTTT

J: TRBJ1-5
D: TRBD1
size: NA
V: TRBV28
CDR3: CASSHYRGGNQPQHF
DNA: TGTGCCAGCAGCCATTACAGGGGGGGCAATCAGCCCCAGCATTTT

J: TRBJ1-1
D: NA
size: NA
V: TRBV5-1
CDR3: CASSLDRSDTEAFF
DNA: TGCGCCAGCAGCTTGGACAGATCGGACACTGAAGCTTTCTTT

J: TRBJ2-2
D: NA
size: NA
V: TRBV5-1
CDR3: CASSLATDYTGELFF
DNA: TGCGCCAGCAGCTTGGCCACTGACTACACCGGGGAGCTGTTTTTT

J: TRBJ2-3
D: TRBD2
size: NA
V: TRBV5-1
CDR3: CASSPGLAETDTQYF
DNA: TGCGCCAGCAGCCCCGGACTAGCAGAGACAGATACGCAGTATTTT

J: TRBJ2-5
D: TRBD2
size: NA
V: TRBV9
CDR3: CASSLAGGPGETQYF
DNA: TGTGCCAGCAGCTTAGCGGGAGGGCCAGGAGAGACCCAGTACTTC

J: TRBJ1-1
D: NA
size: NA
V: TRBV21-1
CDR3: CASSLPEGRLVMNTEAFF
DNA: TGTGCCAGCAGCCTCCCAGAGGGCAGGTTAGTCATGAACACTGAAGCTTTCTTT

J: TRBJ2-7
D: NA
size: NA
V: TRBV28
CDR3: CASSSRTGPSGYF
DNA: TGTGCCAGCAGCTCCCGCACAGGGCCGAGCGGGTACTTC

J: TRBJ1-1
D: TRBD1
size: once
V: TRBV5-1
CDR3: CASSKGQRFEGTEAFF
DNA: TGCGCCAGCAGCAAGGGACAGAGGTTTGAGGGCACTGAAGCTTTCTTT

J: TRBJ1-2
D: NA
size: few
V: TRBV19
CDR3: CASSASNRVGTF
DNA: TGTGCCAGTAGTGCCTCCAACAGGGTAGGCACCTTC

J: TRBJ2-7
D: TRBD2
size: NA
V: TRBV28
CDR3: CASSSSGYSYEQYF
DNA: TGTGCCAGCAGTTCTAGCGGGTACTCCTACGAGCAGTACTTC

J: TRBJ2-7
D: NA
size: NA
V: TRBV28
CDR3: CASSRQEDYEQYF
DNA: TGTGCCAGCAGTCGACAGGAAGACTACGAGCAGTACTTC

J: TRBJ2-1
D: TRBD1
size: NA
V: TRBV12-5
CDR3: CASVPGQTYNEQFF
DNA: TGTGCTAGTGTCCCGGGACAGACCTACAATGAGCAGTTCTTC

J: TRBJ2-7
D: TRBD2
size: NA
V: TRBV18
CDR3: CASHGGSPTEQYF
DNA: TGTGCCAGTCATGGCGGGAGTCCCACCGAGCAGTACTTC

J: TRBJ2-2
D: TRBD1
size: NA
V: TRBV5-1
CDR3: CASSLAPQGAAGELFF
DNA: TGCGCCAGCAGCTTGGCCCCACAGGGGGCCGCCGGGGAGCTGTTTTTT

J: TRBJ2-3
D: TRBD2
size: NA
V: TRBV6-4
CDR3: CASSDEAGGPDTQYF
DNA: TGTGCCAGCAGTGACGAGGCGGGGGGACCAGATACGCAGTATTTT

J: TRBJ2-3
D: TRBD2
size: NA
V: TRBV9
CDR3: CASSASGSTDTQYF
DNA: TGTGCCAGCAGCGCTAGCGGGAGCACAGATACGCAGTATTTT

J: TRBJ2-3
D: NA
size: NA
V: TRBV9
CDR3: CASSVVLGGDTQYF
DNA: TGTGCCAGCAGCGTAGTCCTAGGGGGAGATACGCAGTATTTT

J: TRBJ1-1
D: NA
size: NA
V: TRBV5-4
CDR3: CASSFGQANTEAFF
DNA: TGTGCCAGCAGCTTTGGGCAGGCAAACACTGAAGCTTTCTTT